The present entry profiles one TCR beta chain with its context. Germline loops: CDR1 SGHDN, CDR2 FVKESK. Trimming took off 2 bases at V and 0 bases at J, with 5 bases between the two ends. This CDR3 is 13 amino acids long. The sample is drawn from a study of T cells after posttransplantation cyclophosphamide. The assay was immunoSEQ multiplex PCR, and TCRdb's table has in-frame clones only and misses some. Of about 18,000 clones listed, roughly 80% are singletons. A marrow graft followed busulfan-fludarabine conditioning, with cyclophosphamide on days +3 and +4. Sample: CD8+ T cells sorted from PBMCs, taken 1903 days after a stem cell transplant with posttransplant cyclophosphamide. This clonotype was sampled from a female patient aged 35 to 55 who received an allogeneic stem cell transplant from a related donor, was CMV-positive, and had no GVHD. Some T cells may be supplied by the graft donor. The chain couples TRBV14 to TRBJ2-7; unclear D gene. CDR3 residues: CASSQIDSYEQYF. The CDR3 DNA is TGTGCCAGCAGCCAAATAGACTCCTACGAGCAGTACTTC.